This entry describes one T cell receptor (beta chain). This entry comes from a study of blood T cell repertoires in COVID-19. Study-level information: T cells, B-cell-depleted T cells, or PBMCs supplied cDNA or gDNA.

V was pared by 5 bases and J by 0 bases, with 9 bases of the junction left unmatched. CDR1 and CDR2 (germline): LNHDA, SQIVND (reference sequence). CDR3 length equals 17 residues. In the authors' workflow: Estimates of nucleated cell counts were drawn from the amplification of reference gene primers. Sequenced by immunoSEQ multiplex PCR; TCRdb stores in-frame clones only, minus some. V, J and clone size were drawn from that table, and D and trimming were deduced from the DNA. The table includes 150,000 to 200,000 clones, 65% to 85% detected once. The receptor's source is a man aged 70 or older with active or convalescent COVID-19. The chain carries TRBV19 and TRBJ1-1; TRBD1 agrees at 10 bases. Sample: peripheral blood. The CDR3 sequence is CASSPDRGGRMNTEAFF. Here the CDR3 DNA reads TGTGCCAGTAGTCCGGACAGGGGGGGCCGAATGAACACTGAAGCTTTCTTT.